The 19 T cell receptor beta chains below all came from one sample that was sequenced in a study of cytomegalovirus exposure and HLA in healthy donors. Researchers ran the PCR with 60 Vbeta and 13 Jbeta primers. Only in-frame clones appear in the TCRdb table, and some are missing; sequencing was by immunoSEQ multiplex PCR. The table for this sample gives under 85,000 clones. The sample was PBMCs. Receptors originate from a boy between 10 and 17 years old in good health and CMV-seronegative.

The chain joins TRBV6-6 to TRBJ1-3, with D possibly TRBD1 on 5 matching bases. CDR3 length: 14 amino acids. Trimming pared 3 bases from V and 1 base from J, leaving 7 bases between. CDR1 MNHNY and CDR2 SVGAGI come from the germline V gene (reference sequence). The CDR3 sequence is CASSYQGSGNTIYF. The DNA for the CDR3 is TGTGCCAGCAGTTATCAGGGATCTGGAAACACCATATATTTT.

The chain has TRBV2 and TRBJ1-3; D is unclear. Trimming removed 6 bases at V and 2 bases at J, with 8 bases between. This CDR3 region has 13 residues. In germline, CDR1 is SNHLY, CDR2 FYNNEI. CDR3 sequence (DNA): TGTGCCAGCAGGATTGACACTGGAAACACCATATATTTT. This sequence encodes CASRIDTGNTIYF.

The V gene is TRBV11-2, the J gene TRBJ1-1; the D is unclear. Germline V gene lookup returns CDR1 SGHAT and CDR2 FQNNGV. The CDR3 covers 13 residues. Deletions cut 6 bases from V and 4 bases from J, with 12 bases between. For the CDR3, the DNA is TGTGCCAGCAGATACAGCTTGGGCACTGAAGCTTTCTTT. It is translated as CASRYSLGTEAFF.

The rearrangement joins TRBV29-1 to TRBJ1-6; maybe TRBD1 (5 bases). The germline V gene has CDR1 SQVTM and CDR2 ANQGSEA. The CDR3 sequence is 13 residues long. The V end lost 4 bases, the J end lost 9 bases, and 13 bases lay between the germline ends. The chain's CDR3 is CSVGEGDRSPLHF. The CDR3, as DNA: TGCAGCGTTGGAGAAGGGGATCGTTCACCCCTCCACTTT. Looking up the rest from reference TRBV29-1 and TRBJ1-6 gives the full variable domain: SAVISQKPSRDICQRGTSLTIQCQVDSQVTMMFWYRQQPGQSLTLIATANQGSEATYESGFVIDKFPISRPNLTFSTLTVSNMSPEDSSIYLCSVGEGDRSPLHFGNGTRLTVT.

The chain recombines TRBV5-1 with TRBJ2-1; 8 nucleotides agree with TRBD2. The CDR3 extends over 15 amino acids. V lost 1 base to trimming and J lost 5 bases; unmatched junction nucleotides: 5. Germline V gene sequence: CDR1 SGHRS, CDR2 YFSETQ. For the CDR3, the DNA is TGCGCCAGCAGCTTGTTGACTAGCGAGAACAATGAGCAGTTCTTC. Its protein is CASSLLTSENNEQFF.

The J gene is TRBJ1-4, the V gene TRBV5-5; D remains ambiguous. There are 14 residues in the CDR3. Germline CDR1 is SGHKS and CDR2 is YYEKEE (reference sequence). With 0 bases removed from V and 7 bases from J, the gap between germline ends came to 10 bases. Here the CDR3 reads CASSLDPSGEKLFF. In DNA form, the CDR3 reads TGTGCCAGCAGCTTGGACCCATCAGGTGAAAAACTGTTTTTT. Supplemented by reference TRBV5-5 and TRBJ1-4, the full variable domain reads DAGVTQSPTHLIKTRGQQVTLRCSPISGHKSVSWYQQVLGQGPQFIFQYYEKEERGRGNFPDRFSARQFPNYSSELNVNALLLGDSALYLCASSLDPSGEKLFFGSGTQLSVL.

V gene TRBV6-6 combines with J gene TRBJ2-7; a weak D match, TRBD1 (5 bases). The CDR3 has 14 amino acids. The V end was cut by 5 bases, the J end by 5 bases, with 16 bases between. The V gene's germline CDR1 is MNHNY and CDR2 SVGAGI (reference sequence). CDR3 region: CASSTRQGRDEQYF. Here the CDR3 DNA reads TGTGCCAGCAGTACCCGCCAGGGCCGAGACGAGCAGTACTTC.

The rearrangement uses TRBV11-2 and TRBJ2-7; D might be TRBD2 (5 bases). There are 15 residues in the CDR3. Germline CDR1 reads SGHAT; CDR2 reads FQNNGV. V was cut by 4 bases and J by 2 bases, with 15 bases left in between. The CDR3 nucleotides read TGTGCCAGCAGCTCGGACTTATCCTCCCCCTACGAGCAGTACTTC. As protein: CASSSDLSSPYEQYF. The entire variable domain, with the rest obtained from reference TRBV11-2 and TRBJ2-7, is as follows: EAGVAQSPRYKIIEKRQSVAFWCNPISGHATLYWYQQILGQGPKLLIQFQNNGVVDDSQLPKDRFSAERLKGVDSTLKIQPAKLEDSAVYLCASSSDLSSPYEQYFGPGTRLTVT.

The chain couples TRBV5-1 to TRBJ1-2, with 7 bases fitting TRBD1. This CDR3 has 16 residues. V lost 1 base and J lost 7; bases outside the gene matches: 13. Germline V gene data show CDR1 as SGHRS and CDR2 as YFSETQ. The CDR3 DNA follows: TGCGCCAGCAGCTTGTTGGAAACAGGGGACCAGGCTGGCTACACCTTC. It specifies CASSLLETGDQAGYTF. The full variable domain, completed using reference TRBV5-1 and TRBJ1-2, is KAGVTQTPRYLIKTRGQQVTLSCSPISGHRSVSWYQQTPGQGLQFLFEYFSETQRNKGNFPGRFSGRQFSNSRSEMNVSTLELGDSALYLCASSLLETGDQAGYTFGSGTRLTVV.

V and J are TRBV25-1 and TRBJ1-1; 9 positions match TRBD1. From germline, CDR1 is MGHDK and CDR2 SYGVNS. This CDR3 spans 14 amino acids. Trimming cost V 6 bases and J 1 base; bases outside gene matches: 3. The CDR3 is CASSSTGGNTEAFF. CDR3 bases: TGTGCCAGCAGCTCGACAGGGGGGAACACTGAAGCTTTCTTT.

V gene TRBV30 combines with J gene TRBJ1-1; D might be TRBD1 (5 bases). Germline V gene lookup returns CDR1 GTSNPN and CDR2 SVGIG (reference sequence). This CDR3 has 11 amino acids. V was trimmed by 4 bases and J by 11 bases, leaving 14 bases between them. CDR3 coding DNA: TGTGCCTGGACTCAACGGGGGGGGGCTTTCTTT. Translated, it gives CAWTQRGGAFF.

This sequence joins TRBV7-2 and TRBJ2-3; TRBD2 matches at 7 bases. With V trimmed by 0 bases and J by 1 base, 7 bases remained unmatched. Germline values: CDR1 SGHTA, CDR2 FQGNSA. The CDR3 runs to 17 residues. The CDR3 loop reads CASSLATGGQGTDTQYF. CDR3 DNA sequence: TGTGCCAGCAGCTTAGCGACGGGAGGTCAGGGCACAGATACGCAGTATTTT.

The V and J genes are TRBV14 and TRBJ2-6; D may be TRBD1 (6 bases). This CDR3 spans 18 amino acids. The germline CDR1 and CDR2 sequences are SGHDN and FVKESK. The germline V and J ends were trimmed by 3 bases and 0 bases, with 15 bases remaining between them. The CDR3 spells CASSQGHGPISGANVLTF. The CDR3 DNA follows: TGTGCCAGCAGCCAGGGACATGGCCCGATCTCTGGGGCCAACGTCCTGACTTTC.

This rearrangement joins TRBV2 to TRBJ2-3; possible D gene TRBD1, 6 bases. Germline CDR1 SNHLY, CDR2 FYNNEI. V was pared by 5 bases and J by 0 bases, with 12 bases between. This CDR3 contains 15 residues. CDR3 nucleotide sequence: TGTGCCAGCAGTTCAGGGGATACTAGCACAGATACGCAGTATTTT. It translates to CASSSGDTSTDTQYF.

V gene TRBV6-1 combines with J gene TRBJ1-1; 12 bases map to TRBD1. This CDR3 has 15 residues. Trimming at V came to 6 bases and at J to 7 bases, leaving 9 bases not matched to a gene. The V gene's germline CDR1 is MNHNS and CDR2 SASEGT. The CDR3 DNA reads TGTGCCAGCAGACTCGGGACAGGGGGCGGGAGTGAAGCTTTCTTT. Residues: CASRLGTGGGSEAFF.

The chain links TRBV11-1 to TRBJ1-5; possibly TRBD1 for D (6 bases). CDR1 is SGHAT and CDR2 is FQDESV in the germline V gene (reference sequence). CDR3 length equals 14 residues. Trimming removed 6 bases at V and 3 bases at J, with 12 bases between. CDR3 residues: CASSITGTNQPQHF. In DNA, the CDR3 is TGTGCCAGCAGTATTACAGGGACCAATCAGCCCCAGCATTTT.

The gene calls are TRBV30 and TRBJ2-3; D is undetermined. CDR1 GTSNPN and CDR2 SVGIG come from the germline V gene (reference sequence). Trimming pared 6 bases from V and 3 bases from J, leaving 13 bases between. The length of the CDR3 is 13 residues. CDR3 amino acids: CACGIFQTDTQYF. CDR3 DNA sequence: TGTGCCTGTGGCATTTTCCAAACAGATACGCAGTATTTT.

The chain employs TRBV11-2 and TRBJ2-2; 8 nucleotides match TRBD1. The V and J ends lost 5 bases and 5 bases, in that order; junction bases with no gene match: 4. The germline V gene encodes CDR1 SGHAT and CDR2 FQNNGV. CDR3 length equals 14 residues. DNA for the CDR3: TGTGCCAGCAGCCACAGGGGGAGGACCGGGGAGCTGTTTTTT. As protein: CASSHRGRTGELFF. Variable domain in full (rest from reference TRBV11-2 and TRBJ2-2): EAGVAQSPRYKIIEKRQSVAFWCNPISGHATLYWYQQILGQGPKLLIQFQNNGVVDDSQLPKDRFSAERLKGVDSTLKIQPAKLEDSAVYLCASSHRGRTGELFFGEGSRLTVL.

V and J are TRBV10-2 and TRBJ2-1; maybe TRBD1 (5 bases). The germline gives CDR1 WSHSY, CDR2 SAAADI. Trimming pared 8 bases from V and 12 bases from J, leaving 11 bases between. CDR3 length equals 10 residues. DNA for the CDR3: TGCGCCAGCGAAGGGGATGGGCAGTTCTTC. As protein: CASEGDGQFF.